What follows is one T cell receptor beta chain and its context. The entry originates in a study of blood T cell repertoires in COVID-19. Study summary: Nucleic acid was either cDNA or gDNA, and it came from T cells, B-cell-depleted T cells, or PBMCs.

Original analysis: Nucleated cell counts were estimated from reference gene primer amplification. Repertoires were generated with immunoSEQ multiplex PCR, while TCRdb's copy carries only in-frame clones and drops some. The V and J calls and the clone size are those of that table, but D and trimming were determined from the DNA. The sample holds about 480,000 clones, around 89% seen once. Ages ranged from about 18 to 89 years, with residence in fewer than 25 US areas. Categorization into cohorts depended on clinical history that participants reported. The CDR3 extends over 15 amino acids. Trimming took 5 bases from V and 6 from J; bases not matched to a gene: 10. From germline, CDR1 is MNHEY and CDR2 SMNVEV (reference sequence).

What was sequenced was PBMCs or T cells enriched from blood (not recorded which). This sequence was found in a woman between 40 and 55 years old who had recovered from COVID-19. V gene TRBV27 combines with J gene TRBJ1-5; 7 bases are a match to TRBD1. This CDR3 is CASSISRGIGQPQHF. The CDR3 DNA reads TGTGCCAGCAGTATCTCCAGGGGGATCGGTCAGCCCCAGCATTTT.